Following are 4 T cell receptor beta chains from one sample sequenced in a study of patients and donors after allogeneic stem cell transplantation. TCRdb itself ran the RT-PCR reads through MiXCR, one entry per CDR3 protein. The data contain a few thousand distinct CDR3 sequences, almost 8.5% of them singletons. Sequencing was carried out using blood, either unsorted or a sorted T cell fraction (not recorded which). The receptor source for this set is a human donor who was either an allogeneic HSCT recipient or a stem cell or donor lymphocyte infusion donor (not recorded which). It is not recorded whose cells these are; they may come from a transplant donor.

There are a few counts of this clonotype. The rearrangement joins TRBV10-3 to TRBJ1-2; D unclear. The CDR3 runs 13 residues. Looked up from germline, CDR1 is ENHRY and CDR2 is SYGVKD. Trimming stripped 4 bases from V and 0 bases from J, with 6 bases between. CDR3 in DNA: TGTGCCATCAGTGGACCAGCTAACTATGGCTACACCTTC. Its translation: CAISGPANYGYTF.

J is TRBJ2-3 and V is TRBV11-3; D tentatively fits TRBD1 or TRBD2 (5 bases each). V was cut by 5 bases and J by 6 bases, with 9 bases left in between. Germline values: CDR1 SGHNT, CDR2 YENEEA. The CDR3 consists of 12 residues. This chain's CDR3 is CASSAEGDTQYF. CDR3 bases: TGTGCCAGCAGCGCCGAGGGGGATACGCAGTATTTT.

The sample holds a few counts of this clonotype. The chain's CDR3 is CSVPRAGTETQYF. Written as DNA, the CDR3 is TGCAGCGTTCCCCGGGCAGGGACCGAGACCCAGTACTTC. The chain joins TRBV29-1 to TRBJ2-5, with D possibly being TRBD1 or TRBD2 (5 bases each). CDR3 length: 13 residues. The V gene's germline CDR1 is SQVTM and CDR2 ANQGSEA. Between the trimmed V and J ends, which lost 5 bases and 5 bases, there was a span of 15 bases.

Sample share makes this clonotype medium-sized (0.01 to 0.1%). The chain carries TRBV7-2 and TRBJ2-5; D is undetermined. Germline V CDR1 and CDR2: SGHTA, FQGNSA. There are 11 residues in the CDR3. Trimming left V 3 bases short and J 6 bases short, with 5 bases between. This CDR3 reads CASSFDKTQYF. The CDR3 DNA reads TGTGCCAGCAGCTTTGACAAGACCCAGTACTTC.